Listed below are T cell receptor beta chains from one sample, sequenced in a study of blood T cells in healthy people across ages. One entry per CDR3 protein results from TCRdb running MiXCR on the 5' RACE reads. The table includes about 580,000 distinct CDR3 sequences, 47% detected once. Sequencing was done on a sample of blood. The source is an elderly man in good health. The CDR3 runs from the conserved cysteine through the conserved F or W. D genes are given only for firm matches. Some rows have no size entry. The others give once, few or many, or a class for an expanded clone.

J gene	clone size	V gene	D gene	CDR3 protein	CDR3 DNA
TRBJ1-2	many	TRBV12-3/TRBV12-4	TRBD1	CASSRTGDYGYTF	TGTGCCAGCAGCCGCACAGGGGACTATGGCTACACCTTC
TRBJ2-5	-	TRBV6-5	-	CASSDDRGQETQYF	TGTGCCAGCAGTGACGATCGGGGGCAAGAGACCCAGTACTTC
TRBJ2-3	few	TRBV4-1	TRBD2	CASSQVLGAGGGDTQYF	TGCGCCAGCAGCCAAGTCCTTGGAGCGGGGGGCGGGGATACGCAGTATTTT
TRBJ2-1	-	TRBV20-1	TRBD1	CSARAGTGVSLEQFF	TGCAGTGCTAGAGCCGGGACAGGGGTTAGTCTTGAGCAGTTCTTC
TRBJ1-5	few	TRBV7-2	-	CASSLAGYSNQPQHF	TGTGCCAGCAGCTTAGCCGGGTATAGCAATCAGCCCCAGCATTTT
TRBJ1-1	-	TRBV7-2	-	CASSLGVAVTEAFF	TGTGCCAGCAGCTTAGGAGTGGCGGTTACTGAAGCTTTCTTT
TRBJ2-5	-	TRBV7-2	TRBD2	CASSWRTSGSGETQYF	TGTGCCAGCAGCTGGCGGACTAGCGGGAGTGGAGAGACCCAGTACTTC
TRBJ1-2	-	TRBV10-3	-	CAISESFGPRNYGYTF	TGTGCCATCAGTGAGTCTTTTGGGCCGAGAAACTATGGCTACACCTTC
TRBJ1-2	-	TRBV2	-	CASSMRGDYGYTF	TGTGCCAGCAGTATGAGGGGGGACTATGGCTACACCTTC
TRBJ2-5	many	TRBV29-1	-	CSVALQETQYF	TGCAGCGTTGCTCTCCAAGAGACCCAGTACTTC
TRBJ2-1	few	TRBV5-4	-	CASNSERDEQFF	TGTGCCAGCAACTCTGAGCGTGATGAGCAGTTCTTC
TRBJ1-4	few	TRBV29-1	TRBD1	CSVTVWGQGSEKLFF	TGCAGCGTTACGGTGTGGGGACAGGGGTCTGAAAAACTGTTTTTT
TRBJ1-6	few	TRBV20-1	TRBD1	CSASPDRGNSPLHF	TGCAGTGCTAGCCCTGACAGGGGGAATTCACCCCTCCACTTT
TRBJ1-5	-	TRBV6-1	TRBD1	CASRGTGMSGNQPQHF	TGTGCCAGCAGGGGGACAGGGATGAGTGGCAATCAGCCCCAGCATTTT
TRBJ2-1	-	TRBV7-2	TRBD2	CASSIPGLGVEQFF	TGTGCCAGCAGCATACCGGGACTAGGGGTTGAGCAGTTCTTC
TRBJ2-7	once	TRBV6-2/TRBV6-3	TRBD2	CASSFTSGRGRPGHEQYF	TGTGCCAGCAGTTTCACTAGCGGGAGAGGCAGGCCTGGCCACGAGCAGTACTTC
TRBJ2-3	-	TRBV10-3	TRBD2	CAISAGLGNADTQYF	TGTGCCATCAGCGCGGGACTAGGGAATGCAGATACGCAGTATTTT
TRBJ2-3	-	TRBV4-3	-	CASSQDLRNTQYF	TGCGCCAGCAGCCAAGACCTCAGGAATACGCAGTATTTT
TRBJ2-2	few	TRBV20-1	TRBD2	CSARLAGVNTGELFF	TGCAGTGCTAGACTAGCGGGAGTTAACACCGGGGAGCTGTTTTTT
TRBJ1-2	-	TRBV7-3	TRBD1	CASSPAGGAGYGYTF	TGTGCCAGCAGCCCGGCAGGGGGCGCTGGCTATGGCTACACCTTC
TRBJ2-3	many	TRBV6-5	-	CATGKGTGLSTDTQYF	TGTGCCACAGGCAAGGGGACTGGATTGAGCACAGATACGCAGTATTTT
TRBJ2-1	-	TRBV6-1	TRBD2	CASSPKLAGAYNNEQFF	TGTGCCAGCAGTCCGAAGCTAGCGGGAGCTTACAACAATGAGCAGTTCTTC
TRBJ1-2	-	TRBV9	-	CASSPTLQGNYGYTF	TGTGCCAGCAGCCCTACTTTGCAGGGGAACTATGGCTACACCTTC
TRBJ2-3	-	TRBV7-6	TRBD2	CASSPGTSSFTQYF	TGTGCCAGCAGCCCCGGGACTAGCTCCTTTACGCAGTATTTT
TRBJ2-1	many	TRBV6-5	-	CASSSPDKNEQFF	TGTGCCAGCAGTTCTCCGGACAAGAATGAGCAGTTCTTC
TRBJ2-7	-	TRBV5-1	TRBD1	CASSTSDRAVVGLEQYF	TGCGCCAGCAGCACCTCGGACAGGGCGGTTGTGGGGCTCGAGCAGTACTTC
TRBJ2-3	-	TRBV4-2	-	CASSQVDRTDTQYF	TGTGCCAGCAGCCAAGTGGACCGCACAGATACGCAGTATTTT
TRBJ1-4	many	TRBV6-5	-	CASSYGGTTNEKLFF	TGTGCCAGCAGTTACGGGGGGACAACTAATGAAAAACTGTTTTTT
TRBJ1-3	-	TRBV12-3/TRBV12-4	-	CASSFTSSSGNTIYF	TGTGCCAGCAGTTTTACGTCCTCCTCTGGAAACACCATATATTTT
TRBJ1-2	-	TRBV18	-	CASSPRLSMGEYYGYTF	TGTGCCAGCTCACCTCGATTGTCTATGGGGGAGTACTATGGCTACACCTTC
TRBJ2-7	once	TRBV12-3/TRBV12-4	-	CASRRATGWEQYF	TGTGCCAGCCGAAGGGCTACCGGATGGGAGCAGTACTTC
TRBJ2-5	-	TRBV20-1	-	CSARDRRGQETRYF	TGCAGTGCTAGGGACAGGAGGGGACAAGAGACCCGGTACTTC
TRBJ1-6	-	TRBV5-1	-	CASSLDSRAYNSPLHF	TGCGCCAGCAGCTTGGACAGTCGAGCCTATAATTCACCCCTCCACTTT
TRBJ2-7	-	TRBV25-1	-	CASSESTGSTYEQYF	TGTGCCAGCAGTGAATCTACAGGGAGCACCTACGAGCAGTACTTC
TRBJ1-5	-	TRBV5-1	TRBD1	CASSPGTGGLQPQHF	TGCGCCAGCAGTCCCGGGACAGGGGGATTACAGCCCCAGCATTTT
TRBJ2-1	few	TRBV20-1	TRBD1	CSASSPGQGNGEQFF	TGCAGTGCTTCTTCCCCGGGACAGGGTAATGGTGAGCAGTTCTTC
TRBJ1-1	-	TRBV3-1	-	CASSQDPGGEGAFF	TGTGCCAGCAGCCAAGACCCCGGGGGCGAAGGAGCTTTCTTT
TRBJ2-7	few	TRBV7-9	-	CASSLETTYEQYF	TGTGCCAGCAGCTTAGAGACAACCTACGAGCAGTACTTC
TRBJ2-5	-	TRBV20-1	-	CSASPGGLETQYF	TGCAGTGCTAGTCCTGGGGGCCTGGAGACCCAGTACTTC
TRBJ1-2	few	TRBV29-1	TRBD1	CSAGATRGGVNGYTF	TGCAGCGCAGGGGCAACCAGGGGGGGAGTCAATGGCTACACCTTC
TRBJ1-5	-	TRBV21-1	-	CASSNRGGRPLGQPQHF	TGTGCCAGCAGCAATCGGGGAGGAAGGCCATTGGGTCAGCCCCAGCATTTT
TRBJ1-5	-	TRBV20-1	-	CSARGGARDQPQHF	TGCAGTGCAAGAGGGGGGGCGAGGGATCAGCCCCAGCATTTT
TRBJ2-7	-	TRBV6-2/TRBV6-3	-	CASSYPSSSYEQYF	TGTGCCAGCAGTTACCCGAGCAGCTCCTACGAGCAGTACTTC
TRBJ1-1	-	TRBV5-1	-	CASSPGTPGGVEAFF	TGCGCCAGCAGCCCCGGGACACCAGGCGGGGTTGAAGCTTTCTTT
TRBJ1-1	-	TRBV7-9	-	CASSLRGSGSGTEAFF	TGTGCCAGCAGCTTACGAGGAAGCGGGTCTGGGACTGAAGCTTTCTTT
TRBJ2-5	-	TRBV3-1	TRBD1	CASSPTGRDETQYF	TGTGCCAGCAGCCCGACAGGGCGCGACGAGACCCAGTACTTC
TRBJ2-1	many	TRBV6-5	-	CASSYSGTFGINEQFF	TGTGCCAGCAGTTACTCGGGTACTTTCGGCATCAATGAGCAGTTCTTC
TRBJ2-6	once	TRBV20-1	-	CSARGVVGEPSGANVLTF	TGCAGTGCTAGGGGTGTGGTTGGGGAACCCTCTGGGGCCAACGTCCTGACTTTC
TRBJ2-5	few	TRBV29-1	-	CSVDWDRQETQYF	TGCAGCGTTGATTGGGACCGCCAAGAGACCCAGTACTTC
TRBJ1-4	few	TRBV18	-	CASSPSRVEKLFF	TGTGCCAGCTCACCATCGAGGGTAGAAAAACTGTTTTTT
TRBJ1-6	-	TRBV6-2/TRBV6-3	-	CASSYGSPLHF	TGTGCCAGCAGTTACGGTTCACCCCTCCACTTT
TRBJ2-7	-	TRBV29-1	TRBD2	CSVERGGSDEQYF	TGCAGCGTCGAGCGGGGAGGTTCGGACGAGCAGTACTTC
TRBJ2-3	-	TRBV25-1	-	CASMPRDRTDTQYF	TGTGCCAGCATGCCCAGGGACCGCACAGATACGCAGTATTTT
TRBJ2-3	-	TRBV10-2	-	CASSEGLHTDTQYF	TGCGCCAGCAGTGAGGGACTTCACACAGATACGCAGTATTTT